These 27 T cell receptor beta chains originate from one sample sequenced in a study of blood T cell repertoires in COVID-19 (dated by TCRdb to the early 2020s). Preparation of the library involved the immunoSEQ multiplex PCR assay. In its TCRdb copy, this immuneACCESS table keeps in-frame sequences only and misses some clones. Where compared with another copy, unresolved V genes explain less than half of these, and the others have no known cause. Across this sample there are 95,000 to 150,000 clones, with 70% to 85% seen only once. The ten largest clones capture 4% to 5.5% of the sample. Sequencing was carried out using peripheral blood. These receptors came from a woman between 65 and 79 years old with acute or convalescent COVID-19.

The chain has TRBV7-2 and TRBJ1-1; D gene ambiguous. The CDR3 has 16 amino acids. The V gene lost 1 base and the J gene lost 4 bases, with 16 bases spanning the gap. From germline, CDR1 is SGHTA and CDR2 FQGNSA. The CDR3, as DNA: TGTGCCAGCAGCTTAGTGGGTGTCCGGCGAGGCACTGAAGCTTTCTTT. It specifies CASSLVGVRRGTEAFF.

This chain links TRBV7-2 with TRBJ1-5; D unclear. From germline, CDR1 is SGHTA and CDR2 FQGNSA. CDR3 length: 13 residues. V was pared by 4 bases and J by 4 bases, with 8 bases between. The CDR3 coding sequence is TGTGCCAGCAGCTCCCTTCAGAATCAGCCCCAGCATTTT. This gives the protein CASSSLQNQPQHF.

This clone was seen a handful of times. This chain uses TRBV7-8 with TRBJ2-2; 11 nucleotides line up with TRBD2. Per germline, CDR1 SGHVS and CDR2 FQNEAQ. After removal of 3 bases from V and 5 bases from J, the junction contained 8 bases not matched to a gene. CDR3 size: 17 residues. CDR3 sequence: CASSFFSGGALTGELFF. The CDR3 DNA sequence: TGTGCCAGCAGCTTCTTTAGCGGGGGGGCTTTAACCGGGGAGCTGTTTTTT.

The chain links TRBV14 to TRBJ2-3; 7 bases map to TRBD2. Unmatched junction bases numbered 4, after V lost 2 bases and J lost 2 bases. Germline-derived CDR1 and CDR2 are SGHDN and FVKESK. The CDR3 length is 15 residues. The CDR3 DNA reads TGTGCCAGCAGCCAAATCCGGGGGGTCACAGATACGCAGTATTTT. Amino acid sequence: CASSQIRGVTDTQYF.

The rearrangement links TRBV5-1 to TRBJ2-5; weak D call: TRBD1 (5 bases). The V gene lost 0 bases and the J gene lost 5 bases, with 17 bases spanning the gap. The germline CDR1 and CDR2 sequences are SGHRS and YFSETQ. The CDR3 contains 16 residues. As DNA, the CDR3 is TGCGCCAGCAGCTTGGGTGGACACCATAGCAGGGAGACCCAGTACTTC. Protein product: CASSLGGHHSRETQYF.

V usage is TRBV7-3 and J usage is TRBJ2-3, with D tentatively TRBD1 (5 bases). This CDR3 contains 14 residues. Trimming cost V 1 base and J 6 bases, with 11 bases left between them. Per germline, CDR1 SGHTA and CDR2 FQGTGA. The CDR3 nucleotides read TGTGCCAGCAGCTTAATGGGGCCGAGTGATACGCAGTATTTT. Its translation is CASSLMGPSDTQYF.

This chain connects TRBV6-4 to TRBJ2-7; tentative D call: TRBD1 (6 bases). Germline V lookup: CDR1 MRHNA, CDR2 SNTAGT. The CDR3 has 15 residues. The ends were cut back, 1 base at V and 2 bases at J, with 12 bases in the middle. DNA for the CDR3: TGTGCCAGCAGTGACTGTTCACAGGGCACCTACGAGCAGTACGTC. Its protein product is CASSDCSQGTYEQYV.

The V gene is TRBV3-1 (or the pseudogene TRBV3-2), the J gene TRBJ2-5, with 7 bases that match TRBD2. The CDR3 is 17 amino acids. Losses at the gene ends were 4 bases for V and 5 bases for J; bases not matched to a gene: 16. In germline, CDR1 is LGHDT, CDR2 YNNKEL (reference sequence). DNA of the CDR3: TGTGCCAGCAGCCCCTCTAGCGGAGCCACCGCGTGGGAGACCCAGTACTTC. Protein sequence: CASSPSSGATAWETQYF.

There are a few counts of this clone. The chain has TRBV5-4 and TRBJ1-1; TRBD1 might be the D (6 bases). CDR3 size: 16 residues. The germline V and J ends were trimmed by 0 bases and 2 bases, with 14 bases remaining between them. Germline V gene lookup returns CDR1 SGHNT and CDR2 YYREEE (reference sequence). CDR3 sequence reads: CASSLGGLHINTEAFF. The DNA for the CDR3 is TGTGCCAGCAGCTTGGGGGGGCTTCACATTAACACTGAAGCTTTCTTT.

This chain joins TRBV3-1 (or the pseudogene TRBV3-2) and TRBJ2-3, with 9 positions matching TRBD2. The CDR3 totals 16 residues. Germline values: CDR1 LGHDT, CDR2 YNNKEL (reference sequence). V shed 0 bases and J 5 bases; nucleotides not matched to a gene: 6. The CDR3 region is CASSQDMAGGLDTQYF. CDR3 nucleotide sequence: TGTGCCAGCAGCCAAGATATGGCGGGGGGGTTAGATACGCAGTATTTT.

This chain joins TRBV5-1 and TRBJ2-5; a possible D gene is TRBD2 (5 bases). CDR1 is SGHRS and CDR2 is YFSETQ in the germline V gene. V was cut by 0 bases and J by 5 bases, with 20 bases left in between. The CDR3 extends over 17 amino acids. The CDR3 DNA follows: TGCGCCAGCAGCTTGGCCAAGGGCGGGCCCGGGTGGGAGACCCAGTACTTC. Translation gives CASSLAKGGPGWETQYF. Combining the CDR3 with reference TRBV5-1 and TRBJ2-5 gives the whole variable domain KAGVTQTPRYLIKTRGQQVTLSCSPISGHRSVSWYQQTPGQGLQFLFEYFSETQRNKGNFPGRFSGRQFSNSRSEMNVSTLELGDSALYLCASSLAKGGPGWETQYFGPGTRLLVL.

The chain employs TRBV7-9 and TRBJ1-5; TRBD1 agrees at 7 bases. Germline CDR1 SEHNR, CDR2 FQNEAQ (reference sequence). The V segment lost 4 bases and the J segment 4 bases; nucleotides outside the gene matches: 7. The CDR3 is made up of 15 amino acids. CDR3 sequence reads: CASSSGQFLNQPQHF. CDR3 nucleotides: TGTGCCAGCAGCTCGGGACAGTTCCTAAATCAGCCCCAGCATTTT.

V and J are TRBV7-2 and TRBJ1-1; D is perhaps TRBD1 (5 bases). V gave up 2 bases and J gave up 7 bases, with 11 bases separating them. Germline CDR1 is SGHTA and CDR2 is FQGNSA. The CDR3 is 13 amino acids. CDR3 loop: CASSLRGAGEAFF. The CDR3 bases are TGTGCCAGCAGCTTAAGGGGTGCAGGTGAAGCTTTCTTT.

The chain uses TRBV2 and TRBJ2-3; TRBD1 agrees at 8 bases. CDR1 is SNHLY and CDR2 is FYNNEI in the germline V gene. J lost 3 bases, V lost 9 bases, and 11 bases had no gene match. The CDR3 has 15 amino acids. CDR3 nucleotide sequence: TGTGCCAGTGGGTCGGGACAGGCCCTAACAGATACGCAGTATTTT. Translating gives CASGSGQALTDTQYF.

The chain links TRBV4-2 to TRBJ1-1; tentatively, D is TRBD1 (6 bases). Germline V gene sequence: CDR1 LGHNA, CDR2 YNFKEQ. V lost 0 bases and J lost 0, with 11 bases in between. There are 16 residues in the CDR3. The CDR3 loop is CASSQEVGAVNTEAFF. CDR3 coding DNA: TGTGCCAGCAGCCAAGAGGTGGGGGCCGTGAACACTGAAGCTTTCTTT.

The gene calls are TRBV7-2 and TRBJ2-2, with 8 bases matching TRBD2. Germline V gene data show CDR1 as SGHTA and CDR2 as FQGNSA. V trimming: 8 bases; J trimming: 4 bases; junction bases outside the gene matches: 12. The CDR3 length is 16 residues. CDR3 sequence reads: CASVSSGGGVTGELFF. DNA for the CDR3: TGTGCCAGCGTTTCCTCGGGGGGGGGCGTCACCGGGGAGCTGTTTTTT.

This clone was picked up one time. The rearrangement uses TRBV6-1 and TRBJ1-5; D is unresolved. CDR3 length equals 16 residues. The germline V gene has CDR1 MNHNS and CDR2 SASEGT. Trimming took 2 bases from V and 0 from J, leaving 11 bases between them. CDR3 residues: CASSEHPINSNQPQHF. As DNA, the CDR3 is TGTGCCAGCAGTGAACACCCTATTAATAGCAATCAGCCCCAGCATTTT.

This chain uses TRBV5-4 with TRBJ2-7, with a possible D match to TRBD1 (6 bases). The CDR3 spans 15 residues. V gave up 4 bases and J gave up 3 bases, with 17 bases separating them. CDR1 and CDR2 from the germline V gene are SGHNT and YYREEE (reference sequence). This CDR3 reads CASSPGQPLNYEQYF. The CDR3 nucleotides read TGTGCCAGCAGCCCCGGACAGCCGTTAAACTACGAGCAGTACTTC.

The CDR3 loop is CATSDLRTGETEETQYF. The CDR3 DNA is TGTGCCACCAGTGATTTGCGGACGGGGGAGACAGAAGAGACCCAGTACTTC. This sequence joins TRBV24-1 and TRBJ2-5; TRBD2 is a possible D gene (6 bases). This CDR3 has 17 amino acids. V lost 0 bases, J lost 3 bases, and 16 bases lay in between. Germline V lookup: CDR1 KGHDR, CDR2 SFDVKD.

The V and J genes are TRBV11-3 and TRBJ2-1; D remains unclear. Germline V CDR1 and CDR2: SGHNT, YENEEA. CDR3 length: 12 amino acids. The V end was cut by 1 base, the J end by 8 bases, with 6 bases between. The DNA of the CDR3 is TGTGCCAGCAGCTTAGTTTTCTATGAGCAGTTCTTC. It codes for CASSLVFYEQFF.

V gene TRBV3-1 (or the pseudogene TRBV3-2) combines with J gene TRBJ1-1; 7 bases agree with TRBD1. Trimming removed 0 bases from V and 9 bases from J; junction bases left unmatched: 10. CDR3 length: 15 residues. Germline V gene lookup returns CDR1 LGHDT and CDR2 YNNKEL (reference sequence). DNA for the CDR3: TGTGCCAGCAGCCAAGAGGACAGGCGGTCTGGTAAAGCTTTCTTT. Translation: CASSQEDRRSGKAFF.

This chain links TRBV29-1 with TRBJ2-7; perhaps TRBD1 as D (5 bases). The CDR3 covers 12 residues. Germline CDR1 and CDR2: SQVTM and ANQGSEA. V lost 0 bases and J lost 4, with 7 bases in between. The CDR3 loop reads CSVEDRVYEQYF. The CDR3 coding sequence is TGCAGCGTTGAAGACAGGGTGTACGAGCAGTACTTC.

The gene calls are TRBV7-6 and TRBJ2-3; the match to TRBD2 covers 7 bases. The CDR3 covers 14 residues. CDR1 SGHVS and CDR2 FNYEAQ come from the germline V gene. The ends lost 8 bases at V and 3 bases at J; junction bases unmatched: 8. The CDR3 DNA reads as TGTGCCAGCGGCCAGCGGGGTAGGACAGATACGCAGTATTTT. It is translated as CASGQRGRTDTQYF.

The chain employs TRBV10-3 and TRBJ2-7, with TRBD2 matching 10 bases. V dropped 6 bases and J dropped 0; count of bases not matched to a gene: 8. CDR3 length equals 16 residues. Germline CDR1 is ENHRY and CDR2 is SYGVKD. The CDR3 DNA sequence: TGTGCCATCAGCAAACAAAGCGGGGGGGTCTCCTACGAGCAGTACTTC. Translating gives CAISKQSGGVSYEQYF.

V and J are TRBV2 and TRBJ1-2; 7 bases match TRBD1. Germline assignment: CDR1 SNHLY and CDR2 FYNNEI. The V gene end was trimmed by 5 bases and the J gene end by 3 bases; junction bases not matched to a gene: 9. This CDR3 is 15 amino acids long. The CDR3, as DNA: TGTGCCAGCAGTTATGAACAGGGGAGCTACTATGGCTACACCTTC. Its protein is CASSYEQGSYYGYTF.

The chain has TRBV5-1 and TRBJ1-3; maybe TRBD1 (5 bases). Germline lookup yields CDR1 SGHRS and CDR2 YFSETQ. Trimming removed 1 base at V and 3 bases at J, with 14 bases between. This CDR3 is 16 amino acids long. This chain's CDR3 is CASSLQPQGFGNTIYF. CDR3 DNA sequence: TGCGCCAGCAGCTTGCAACCGCAGGGATTTGGAAACACCATATATTTT.

J is TRBJ1-2 and V is TRBV5-1; no firm D call. Germline V CDR1 and CDR2: SGHRS, YFSETQ. The germline V and J ends were trimmed by 1 base and 0 bases, with 7 bases remaining between them. The CDR3 has 14 amino acids. The CDR3: CASSLTQSNYGYTF. As DNA, the CDR3 is TGCGCCAGCAGCTTGACACAGTCTAACTATGGCTACACCTTC.